The 4 T cell receptor beta chains presented below share a single source sample, sequenced in a study of T cells in localized non-small cell lung cancer. Measured with immunoSEQ multiplex PCR; TCRdb has only the in-frame clones, and not every one. Of 1,400 or so clones listed, over 20% were seen once; the top ten hold approximately 20%. This specimen consisted of normal lung tissue next to the tumor, obtained before any cancer treatment. These receptor sequences come from a female donor over 55 with stage II squamous cell lung carcinoma.

The chain joins TRBV11-3 to TRBJ2-3, with TRBD2 identical over 10 bases. The germline V gene has CDR1 SGHNT and CDR2 YENEEA. The CDR3 loop spans 15 amino acids. V lost 7 bases, J lost 7 bases, and 11 bases stayed unmatched. The CDR3: CASKNVAGGGNTQYF. The CDR3 region has the DNA TGTGCCAGCAAAAACGTAGCGGGAGGAGGTAATACGCAGTATTTT. Complete variable domain (other parts from reference TRBV11-3 and TRBJ2-3): EAGVVQSPRYKIIEKKQPVAFWCNPISGHNTLYWYLQNLGQGPELLIRYENEEAVDDSQLPKDRFSAERLKGVDSTLKIQPAELGDSAVYLCASKNVAGGGNTQYFGPGTRLTVL.

Judged by abundance, this clone is large. The rearrangement links TRBV6-8 to TRBJ1-1, with 7 bases identical to TRBD1. V was clipped by 7 bases and J by 1 base; unmatched bases: 9. Germline values: CDR1 MNHGY, CDR2 SAAAGT. This CDR3 is built from 15 residues. This CDR3 is CASKKGQLSNTEAFF. As DNA, the CDR3 is TGTGCCAGCAAGAAGGGACAGTTATCGAACACTGAAGCTTTCTTT.

By share, this clone ranks as large. The chain joins TRBV6-8 to TRBJ2-1, with a weak D call TRBD1 (6 bases). This CDR3 is 13 amino acids long. Germline assignment: CDR1 MNHGY and CDR2 SAAAGT. Between the trimmed V and J ends, which lost 5 bases and 5 bases, there was a span of 10 bases. CDR3 sequence: CASSQGIHNEQFF. As DNA, the CDR3 is TGTGCCAGCAGTCAGGGGATCCACAATGAGCAGTTCTTC.

The table lists this clone with a few counts. The CDR3 loop reads CASRLGTSGPGELFF. In DNA, the CDR3 is TGTGCCAGCAGACTTGGGACTAGCGGTCCCGGGGAGCTGTTTTTT. The chain carries TRBV6-8 and TRBJ2-2, with 11 bases fitting TRBD2. The length of the CDR3 is 15 residues. The germline gives CDR1 MNHGY, CDR2 SAAAGT. V was pared by 6 bases and J by 6 bases, with 6 bases of the junction left unmatched.